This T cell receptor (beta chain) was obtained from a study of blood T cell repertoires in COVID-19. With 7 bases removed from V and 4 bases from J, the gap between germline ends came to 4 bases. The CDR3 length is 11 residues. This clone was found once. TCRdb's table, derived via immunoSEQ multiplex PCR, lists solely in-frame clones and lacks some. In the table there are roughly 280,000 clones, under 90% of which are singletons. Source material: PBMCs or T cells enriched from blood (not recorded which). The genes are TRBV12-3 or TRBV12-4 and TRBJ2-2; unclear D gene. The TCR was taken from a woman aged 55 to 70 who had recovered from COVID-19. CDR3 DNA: TGTGCCAGCACCCTCACCGGGGAGCTGTTTTTT. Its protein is CASTLTGELFF.